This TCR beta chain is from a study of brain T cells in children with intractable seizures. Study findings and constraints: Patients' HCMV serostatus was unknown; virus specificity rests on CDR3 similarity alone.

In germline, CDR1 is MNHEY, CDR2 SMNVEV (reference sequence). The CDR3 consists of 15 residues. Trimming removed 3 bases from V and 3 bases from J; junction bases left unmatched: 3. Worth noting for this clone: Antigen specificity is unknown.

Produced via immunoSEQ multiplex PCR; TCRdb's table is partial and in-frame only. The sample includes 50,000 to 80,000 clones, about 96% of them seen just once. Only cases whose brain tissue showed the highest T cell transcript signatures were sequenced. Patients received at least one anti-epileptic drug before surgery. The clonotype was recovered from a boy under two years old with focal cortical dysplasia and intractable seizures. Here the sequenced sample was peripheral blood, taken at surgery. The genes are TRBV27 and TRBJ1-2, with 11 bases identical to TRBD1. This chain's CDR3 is CASSFGTGGHYGYTF. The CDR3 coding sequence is TGTGCCAGCAGTTTCGGGACAGGGGGTCACTATGGCTACACCTTC.